A selection of T cell receptor beta chains follows, all from one sample in a study of cytomegalovirus exposure and HLA in healthy donors. The assay was immunoSEQ multiplex PCR, and TCRdb's table has in-frame clones only and misses some. The sample shows more than 150,000 clones, 75% to 90% of them seen only once. The material sequenced was PBMCs. The source of these receptors is a man younger than 30 in good health and CMV-seropositive. The CDR3 runs from the conserved cysteine through the conserved F or W. A D gene is named only where the DNA matches it firmly. Not all rows give a size; the values are once, few, many and, for expanded clones, a class.

d_gene,abundance,j_gene,v_gene,CDR3nt,CDR3aa
TRBD1,once,TRBJ1-4,TRBV6-6,TGTGCCAGCAAAGCACAGGGGGTGCCGGAACTGTTTTTT,CASKAQGVPELFF
TRBD1,-,TRBJ1-2,TRBV28,TGTGCCAGTCGGTCACAGGGGAACTATGGCTACACCTTC,CASRSQGNYGYTF
-,-,TRBJ1-2,TRBV6-6,TGTGCCAGCAGTCCAGCGGCCCGCCCCTATGGCTACACCTTC,CASSPAARPYGYTF
TRBD2,-,TRBJ2-2,TRBV7-3,TGTGCCAGCAGCCCGGGGACTAGCGGGACGGTCACCGGGGAGCTGTTTTTT,CASSPGTSGTVTGELFF
-,-,TRBJ2-5,TRBV9,TGTGCCAGCAAGAGTAGGACCCTATACAGGGATATGATGGAGACCCAGTACTTC,CASKSRTLYRDMMETQYF
-,once,TRBJ2-2,TRBV5-1,TGCGCCAGCAGCTCGGGACAGAACACCGGGGAGCTGTTTTTT,CASSSGQNTGELFF
TRBD2,-,TRBJ2-7,TRBV4-1,TGCGCCAGCAGCCGTGGGACTAGCGCATCCTACGAGCAGTACTTC,CASSRGTSASYEQYF
-,few,TRBJ2-7,TRBV27,TGTGCCAGCAGATCCTTAGGGGAAACCTACGAGCAGTACTTC,CASRSLGETYEQYF
TRBD1,-,TRBJ2-7,TRBV5-4,TGTGCCAGCAGTCCGGGACAGGGGATTGCCTACGAGCAGTACTTC,CASSPGQGIAYEQYF
TRBD1,-,TRBJ2-1,TRBV2,TGTGCCAGCAGGCTAACAGGGGTTTACTCCTACAATGAGCAGTTCTTC,CASRLTGVYSYNEQFF
TRBD2,-,TRBJ2-7,TRBV19,TGTGCCAGTAGATGGGCTAGCGGCTACGAGCAGTACTTC,CASRWASGYEQYF
-,once,TRBJ2-2,TRBV6-6,TGTGCCAGTCGCAGGGTGGCCGGGGAGCTGTTTTTT,CASRRVAGELFF
-,few,TRBJ1-5,TRBV4-1,TGCGCCAGCAGCCAAGGTCGGGGGGATCAGCCCCAGCATTTT,CASSQGRGDQPQHF
-,-,TRBJ1-5,TRBV18,TGTGCCAGCTCGCTAAAGCGAGAGCCCCAGCATTTT,CASSLKREPQHF
-,-,TRBJ2-1,TRBV11-3,TGTGCCAGCAGCTTAGATCGTGGGACTCTATACAATGAGCAGTTCTTC,CASSLDRGTLYNEQFF
TRBD1,-,TRBJ1-1,TRBV29-1,TGCAGCGCCGCGCTGCCTCAGGGGGCCTCCACTGAAGCTTTCTTT,CSAALPQGASTEAFF
TRBD2,-,TRBJ2-3,TRBV30,TGTGCCTGGAGTAGCGGGAGTGGAGATACGCAGTATTTT,CAWSSGSGDTQYF
-,-,TRBJ1-5,TRBV10-3,TGTGCCATCAGTGAGGCGGGGCGGGGGTATAGCAATCAGCCCCAGCATTTT,CAISEAGRGYSNQPQHF
TRBD2,-,TRBJ2-7,TRBV4-3,TGCGCCAGCAGCCAAGAGCACGGGAGGAGCTACGAGCAGTACTTC,CASSQEHGRSYEQYF
TRBD1,once,TRBJ1-3,TRBV9,TGTGCCAGCAGCCTGGGACAGGGGGGATCGGCTGGAAACACCATATATTTT,CASSLGQGGSAGNTIYF
-,-,TRBJ1-2,TRBV30,TGTGCCTGGAGTGGGGGCCTGACAGGATATGGCTACACCTTC,CAWSGGLTGYGYTF
TRBD2,-,TRBJ2-1,TRBV5-1,TGCGCCAGCAGCTTGGCCGCGGGAGGGGGCAATGAGCAGTTCTTC,CASSLAAGGGNEQFF
-,few,TRBJ2-7,TRBV7-9,TGTGCCAGCAGCTTGGGACTGCGGTCCGACGACGAGCAGTACTTC,CASSLGLRSDDEQYF
-,once,TRBJ2-7,TRBV6-5,TGTGCCAGCGGAGAAGAAAACTACGAGCAGTACTTC,CASGEENYEQYF
-,-,TRBJ2-7,TRBV14,TGTGCCAGCAGCCAACGGACAGTCTCCTACGAGCAGTACTTC,CASSQRTVSYEQYF
-,-,TRBJ2-6,TRBV28,TGTGCCAGCAGTGTCACAGGCGCTCGGGCCAACGTCCTGACTTTC,CASSVTGARANVLTF
TRBD2,-,TRBJ2-1,TRBV4-3,TGCGCCAGCAGATGGGATTTAGCGGGCCCTAATGAGCAGTTCTTC,CASRWDLAGPNEQFF
-,-,TRBJ1-5,TRBV21-1,TGTGCCAGCAGCAAAGGTAATCTTAATCAGCCCCAGCATTTT,CASSKGNLNQPQHF
TRBD1,-,TRBJ2-7,TRBV7-9,TGTGCCAGCAGGACAAAATGGAGGACAGGGGGGAGTGACGAGCAGTACTTC,CASRTKWRTGGSDEQYF